The 24 T cell receptor beta chains reported below all come from one sample, sequenced in a study of blood T cell repertoires in COVID-19. Libraries were prepared by immunoSEQ multiplex PCR; TCRdb keeps only in-frame clonotypes and omits some of them. The table includes some 270,000 clones, around 90% detected once. The sequenced material came from peripheral blood. The receptors come from a woman aged 55-75 years with COVID-19, enrolled during active disease.

The gene calls are TRBV5-4 and TRBJ1-1; 7 bases map to TRBD1. J gave up 2 bases and V 0 bases, and 7 bases lay outside the gene matches. Germline CDR1 and CDR2: SGHNT and YYREEE (reference sequence). The CDR3 length is 16 residues. The DNA for the CDR3 is TGTGCCAGCAGCTTGGGGGTGGGACAGATAAACACTGAAGCTTTCTTT. It yields the protein CASSLGVGQINTEAFF.

The chain employs TRBV5-1 and TRBJ1-1, with TRBD1 matching 8 bases. V shed 0 bases, J shed 0 bases, and the junction held 10 bases outside the gene matches. Germline V lookup: CDR1 SGHRS, CDR2 YFSETQ. The CDR3 runs to 18 residues. The CDR3 is CASSLDLQGVYMNTEAFF. The CDR3 DNA reads as TGCGCCAGCAGCTTGGACCTACAGGGGGTTTACATGAACACTGAAGCTTTCTTT.

This rearrangement joins TRBV19 to TRBJ1-5; possible D gene TRBD1, 5 bases. Trimming shortened V by 2 bases and J by 4 bases, and 12 bases separated the two germline ends. This CDR3 region has 15 residues. Germline values: CDR1 LNHDA, CDR2 SQIVND (reference sequence). DNA for the CDR3: TGTGCCAGTAGTATACCGGGCAGGGCAAATCAGCCCCAGCATTTT. Its translation is CASSIPGRANQPQHF.

The chain uses TRBV11-2 and TRBJ2-3; 10 bases map to TRBD2. The CDR3 contains 16 residues. Germline CDR1 is SGHAT and CDR2 is FQNNGV. V lost 3 bases, J lost 2 bases, and 5 bases stayed unmatched. The CDR3 sequence is CASSFSGGRYTDTQYF. CDR3 DNA: TGTGCCAGCAGCTTTAGCGGGGGGAGATACACAGATACGCAGTATTTT.

This clone was seen only a few times. The chain employs TRBV19 and TRBJ1-2; D perhaps matches TRBD1 (5 bases). This CDR3 has 15 residues. V lost 7 bases and J 3 bases, leaving 18 bases between the germline ends. Germline CDR1 reads LNHDA; CDR2 reads SQIVND (reference sequence). The CDR3 spells CASTEPRGEDYGYTF. CDR3 coding DNA: TGTGCCAGTACCGAACCGCGAGGGGAGGACTATGGCTACACCTTC.

The rearrangement links TRBV3-1 (or the pseudogene TRBV3-2) to TRBJ2-3, with 14 nucleotides matching TRBD2. V was pared by 1 base and J by 1 base, with 4 bases of the junction left unmatched. Germline V CDR1 and CDR2: LGHDT, YNNKEL (reference sequence). The CDR3 consists of 18 residues. CDR3 nucleotide sequence: TGTGCCAGCAGCCAAGCGGGGGGACTAGCGGGGGGCACAGATACGCAGTATTTT. Its protein is CASSQAGGLAGGTDTQYF.

The chain is built from TRBV7-2 and TRBJ1-1; D is possibly TRBD1 (6 bases). From germline, CDR1 is SGHTA and CDR2 FQGNSA. The V gene lost 5 bases and the J gene lost 3 bases, with 22 bases spanning the gap. There are 17 residues in the CDR3. The CDR3 protein is CASSSPGQSMGYTEAFF. The CDR3 DNA reads TGTGCCAGCAGCAGCCCGGGACAATCCATGGGGTACACTGAAGCTTTCTTT.

This chain uses TRBV19 with TRBJ1-4; no definite D call. The CDR3 extends over 16 amino acids. Per the germline V gene, CDR1 is LNHDA and CDR2 is SQIVND (reference sequence). V was clipped by 2 bases and J by 1 base, with 11 bases between them. The chain's CDR3 is CASSITEAETNEKLFF. DNA for the CDR3: TGTGCCAGTAGTATAACGGAGGCAGAAACTAATGAAAAACTGTTTTTT.

The V call is TRBV19, the J call TRBJ1-1; TRBD1 agrees at 10 bases. CDR1 is LNHDA, CDR2 SQIVND, per germline (reference sequence). J gave up 6 bases and V 7 bases, and 11 bases lay outside the gene matches. This CDR3 spans 15 amino acids. The DNA of the CDR3 is TGTGCCAGTACCAGGACAGGGGGTGGGATGGCTGAAGCTTTCTTT. This encodes CASTRTGGGMAEAFF.

Regarding this clone: This same CDR3 is encoded by further DNA sequences in the sample. V and J are TRBV4-2 and TRBJ2-7, with 10 bases lining up with TRBD2. CDR3 length equals 15 residues. The junction had 4 bases not matched to a gene; V was cut back by 1 base and J by 4 bases. Germline values: CDR1 LGHNA, CDR2 YNFKEQ. CDR3 loop: CASSQGLAGAYEQYF. The DNA for the CDR3 is TGTGCCAGCAGCCAAGGGCTAGCGGGGGCTTACGAGCAGTACTTC.

The chain joins TRBV9 to TRBJ2-3; 12 positions agree with TRBD2. V was pared by 0 bases and J by 7 bases, with 21 bases of the junction left unmatched. CDR1 and CDR2 (germline): SGDLS, YYNGEE. The CDR3 length is 21 residues. Here the CDR3 DNA reads TGTGCCAGCAGCGTAGTCCCCCAGCGCTCCGGGACTAGCGGGTCCCGCTATACGCAGTATTTT. Encoded protein: CASSVVPQRSGTSGSRYTQYF.

The chain recombines TRBV11-1 with TRBJ2-7; D remains unclear. CDR1 is SGHAT and CDR2 is FQDESV in the germline V gene (reference sequence). V gave up 4 bases and J gave up 0 bases, with 10 bases separating them. The CDR3 covers 14 residues. The CDR3 loop reads CASSSSRSSYEQYF. CDR3 nucleotides: TGTGCCAGCAGCTCATCTAGGAGCTCCTACGAGCAGTACTTC.

The CDR3 nucleotides read TGTGCCAGCAGTTCAGGGGTAAGGAACAATGAGCAGTTCTTC. Translated: CASSSGVRNNEQFF. The V call is TRBV2, the J call TRBJ2-1; a weak D match, TRBD1 (6 bases). V was pared by 5 bases and J by 5 bases, with 13 bases between. The CDR3 runs to 14 residues. Per the germline V gene, CDR1 is SNHLY and CDR2 is FYNNEI.

This chain connects TRBV4-3 to TRBJ2-1; D remains unclear. V dropped 4 bases and J dropped 6 bases, with 13 bases sitting between them. CDR1 is LGHNA, CDR2 YSLEER, per germline. This CDR3 is built from 14 residues. CDR3 in amino acids: CASSLLIGLNEQFF. CDR3 DNA: TGCGCCAGCAGCCTCCTGATTGGCCTCAATGAGCAGTTCTTC.

The chain joins TRBV7-2 to TRBJ2-3; TRBD2 agrees at 12 bases. Trimming at V came to 6 bases and at J to 6 bases, leaving 7 bases not matched to a gene. The CDR3 is 15 amino acids. CDR1 and CDR2 from the germline V gene are SGHTA and FQGNSA. CDR3 sequence (DNA): TGTGCCAGCAGTTTCCTAGCGGGGGGGCCGGATACGCAGTATTTT. Residues: CASSFLAGGPDTQYF.

This chain uses TRBV19 with TRBJ2-1; TRBD2 matches 11 bases. V gave up 0 bases and J gave up 10 bases; unmatched junction bases: 8. CDR1 is LNHDA, CDR2 SQIVND, per germline (reference sequence). The CDR3 is 16 amino acids. The CDR3 nucleotides read TGTGCCAGTAGTATAGAAAGCCGTGGACTAGCGGGCGAGCAGTTCTTC. Its protein product is CASSIESRGLAGEQFF.

The chain combines TRBV2 with TRBJ1-5, with D maybe TRBD1 (6 bases). CDR3 length equals 14 residues. Deletions cut 7 bases from V and 10 bases from J, with 20 bases between. Germline V gene sequence: CDR1 SNHLY, CDR2 FYNNEI. The CDR3 sequence is CASTRDTRGGPQHF. The CDR3 region has the DNA TGTGCCAGCACCAGGGACACGCGTGGGGGCCCCCAGCATTTT.

The rearrangement links TRBV7-6 to TRBJ2-2, with TRBD1 matching over 10 bases. Trimming at V came to 4 bases and at J to 7 bases, leaving 9 bases not matched to a gene. The CDR3 consists of 16 residues. CDR1 SGHVS and CDR2 FNYEAQ come from the germline V gene. The DNA for the CDR3 is TGTGCCAGCAGCTCAACTGACAGGGGGCAACACGGGGAGCTGTTTTTT. It is translated as CASSSTDRGQHGELFF.

The V gene is TRBV2, the J gene TRBJ2-7; D uncertain. Trimming left V 3 bases short and J 1 base short, with 7 bases between. Germline V lookup: CDR1 SNHLY, CDR2 FYNNEI. The CDR3 is made up of 13 amino acids. CDR3 amino acids: CASSDSPSYEQYF. CDR3 in DNA: TGTGCCAGCAGTGATTCTCCTTCCTACGAGCAGTACTTC.

This sequence joins TRBV7-2 and TRBJ1-2, with 7 bases lining up with TRBD1. The CDR3 runs 15 residues. V was clipped by 4 bases and J by 4 bases; unmatched bases: 9. CDR1 and CDR2 from the germline V gene are SGHTA and FQGNSA. CDR3 region: CASSSPTGKIYGYTF. CDR3 DNA sequence: TGTGCCAGCAGCTCTCCGACAGGGAAGATCTATGGCTACACCTTC.

V gene TRBV27 combines with J gene TRBJ2-3; 7 bases agree with TRBD1. The CDR3 runs to 18 residues. The germline V gene encodes CDR1 MNHEY and CDR2 SMNVEV (reference sequence). Trimming removed 6 bases from V and 2 bases from J; junction bases left unmatched: 17. CDR3 sequence reads: CASRDEDPTGEITDTQYF. CDR3 sequence (DNA): TGTGCCAGCAGAGACGAGGACCCCACAGGGGAAATCACAGATACGCAGTATTTT.

V gene TRBV19 combines with J gene TRBJ1-1, with 7 bases that match TRBD1. CDR1 LNHDA and CDR2 SQIVND come from the germline V gene (reference sequence). V shed 6 bases and J 3 bases; nucleotides not matched to a gene: 4. This CDR3 has 13 amino acids. CDR3 in DNA: TGTGCCAGTAGGCATACAGGGGACACTGAAGCTTTCTTT. Its protein is CASRHTGDTEAFF.

In DNA, the CDR3 is TGTGCCAGCAGTTACAGGGTAGCGGTTAACACTGAAGCTTTCTTT. This sequence encodes CASSYRVAVNTEAFF. The chain employs TRBV6-2 or TRBV6-3 and TRBJ1-1; D is ambiguous. V was cut by 2 bases and J by 2 bases, with 12 bases left in between. There are 15 residues in the CDR3. Germline-derived CDR1 and CDR2 are MNHEY and SVGEGT.

The chain uses TRBV5-1 and TRBJ2-7, with D possibly TRBD1 on 5 matching bases. Germline V gene data show CDR1 as SGHRS and CDR2 as YFSETQ. The CDR3 contains 13 residues. The ends were cut back, 4 bases at V and 3 bases at J, with 11 bases in the middle. The CDR3 DNA is TGCGCCAGCAGCAATATGCAGGGCTACGAGCAGTACTTC. It encodes CASSNMQGYEQYF.